One sample yielded the 15 T cell receptor beta chains listed below, sequenced in a study of blood T cells in healthy people across ages. Combining a sample-barcoded 5' primer with a J-beta primer mix, a second PCR ran for roughly 7 to 12 cycles. TCRdb fed the 5' RACE reads into MiXCR, producing one record per CDR3 protein. This repertoire shows around 500,000 distinct CDR3 sequences, roughly a quarter found once; its top ten account for 3% to 4%. A further study also used this sample, focusing on T cells of mothers and their children.

The sequencing input was blood. The origin of the receptors is a boy aged 2 to 10 in good health.

This sequence joins TRBV4-1 and TRBJ1-1; the D gene is possibly TRBD1 (5 bases). Germline CDR1 is MGHRA and CDR2 is YSYEKL. V was trimmed by 4 bases and J by 4 bases, leaving 10 bases between them. The CDR3 spans 13 residues. The CDR3 here is CASSRGTVTEAFF. DNA for the CDR3: TGCGCCAGCAGCCGAGGGACCGTCACTGAAGCTTTCTTT.

A note on this clonotype: An end of the junction does not agree with germline; a read error may underlie this. The chain uses TRBV14 and TRBJ2-5; possibly TRBD1 for D (5 bases). Germline V gene data show CDR1 as SGHDN and CDR2 as FVKESK. The CDR3 is 13 amino acids. CDR3 residues: CASSQVPPQAWFF. The CDR3 DNA is TGTGCCAGCAGCCAAGTCCCCCCACAGGCATGGTTCTTC. The variable domain in full, with the rest retrieved from reference TRBV14 and TRBJ2-5, is EAGVTQFPSHSVIEKGQTVTLRCDPISGHDNLYWYRRVMGKEIKFLLHFVKESKQDESGMPNNRFLAERTGGTYSTLKVQPAELEDSGVYFCASSQVPPQAWFFGPGTRLLVL.

The rearrangement links TRBV5-1 to TRBJ2-2, with D possibly being TRBD1 (6 bases). The CDR3 consists of 20 residues. Trimming took 0 bases from V and 3 from J, leaving 24 bases between them. Germline lookup yields CDR1 SGHRS and CDR2 YFSETQ. In DNA, the CDR3 is TGCGCCAGCAGCTTGGCTCCACAGGGTGGTTCCAAACTATACACCGGGGAGCTGTTTTTT. Translating gives CASSLAPQGGSKLYTGELFF.

This clonotype has at least ten counts. The chain uses TRBV18 and TRBJ2-5, with D perhaps being TRBD1 or TRBD2 (5 bases each). V shed 3 bases and J shed 4 bases, with 9 bases lying between them. The CDR3 contains 13 residues. Germline values: CDR1 KGHSH, CDR2 LQKENI. Written as DNA, the CDR3 is TGTGCCAGCTCACCCGGGACCCGAGAGACCCAGTACTTC. Its protein is CASSPGTRETQYF.

V gene TRBV12-3 or TRBV12-4 combines with J gene TRBJ2-5; D may match TRBD1 or TRBD2 (6 bases each). Judging by the DNA end, TRBJ2-1 fits better; the J call may be wrong. The CDR3 contains 16 residues. The CDR3 DNA sequence: TGTGCCAGCAGTTTATTGAGGTCGGGGGCCGTGGATGAGCAGTTCTTC. Translation gives CASSLLRSGAVDEQFF.

The chain combines TRBV5-1 with TRBJ1-6; 8 positions match TRBD1. CDR3 length: 16 residues. Losses at the gene ends were 4 bases for V and 0 bases for J; bases not matched to a gene: 3. Looked up from germline, CDR1 is SGHRS and CDR2 is YFSETQ. The DNA of the CDR3 is TGCGCCAGCAGCCGGACAGGGAGCTCCTATAATTCACCCCTCCACTTT. Encoded protein: CASSRTGSSYNSPLHF.

This clonotype was detected only once. This chain uses TRBV20-1 with TRBJ2-1; 11 positions agree with TRBD2. The CDR3 has 19 amino acids. V was clipped by 0 bases and J by 0 bases; unmatched bases: 10. Germline V CDR1 and CDR2: DFQATT, SNEGSKA (reference sequence). CDR3 residues: CSARDLSSGRRSSYNEQFF. CDR3 in DNA: TGCAGTGCTAGAGATCTTTCTAGCGGGAGGAGGAGCTCCTACAATGAGCAGTTCTTC.

Only a few counts were recorded for this clonotype. The chain joins TRBV12-3 or TRBV12-4 to TRBJ2-1; 10 bases map to TRBD2. The V and J ends lost 6 bases and 6 bases, in that order; junction bases with no gene match: 8. The CDR3 is made up of 15 amino acids. The CDR3 region has the DNA TGTGCCAGCAGCAATAGCGGGGGGCTCACCAATGAGCAGTTCTTC. It translates to CASSNSGGLTNEQFF.

This chain joins TRBV3-1 and TRBJ1-2; no clear D. This CDR3 spans 12 amino acids. V was pared by 1 base and J by 10 bases, with 10 bases between. The V gene's germline CDR1 is LGHDT and CDR2 YNNKEL (reference sequence). CDR3 region: CASSQVGHSYTF. CDR3 nucleotide sequence: TGTGCCAGCAGCCAAGTAGGGCATTCCTACACCTTC.

This clonotype was counted a few times. This chain uses TRBV25-1 with TRBJ2-2; 8 bases are shared with TRBD1. The V and J ends lost 0 bases and 6 bases, in that order; junction bases with no gene match: 9. This CDR3 region has 17 residues. Germline V gene lookup returns CDR1 MGHDK and CDR2 SYGVNS. CDR3 DNA sequence: TGTGCCAGCAGTGAATATACCCGGGGCAGGGGGCCCGGGGAGCTGTTTTTT. Its translation: CASSEYTRGRGPGELFF.

The chain links TRBV10-2 to TRBJ2-3; 8 bases agree with TRBD1. J gave up 2 bases and V 5 bases, and 6 bases lay outside the gene matches. This CDR3 has 15 residues. Germline V gene sequence: CDR1 WSHSY, CDR2 SAAADI. DNA of the CDR3: TGCGCCAGCAGTCTTGGACAGGGACTCACAGATACGCAGTATTTT. Amino acid sequence: CASSLGQGLTDTQYF.

The chain combines TRBV11-3 with TRBJ2-4; the D gene is possibly TRBD1 (5 bases). This CDR3 is 16 amino acids long. Germline CDR1 is SGHNT and CDR2 is YENEEA. Trimming removed 4 bases from V and 5 bases from J, with 18 bases in between. The chain's CDR3 is CASSSGGDGAQNIQYF. The CDR3 DNA reads TGTGCCAGCAGCTCGGGCGGCGATGGGGCCCAAAACATTCAGTACTTC.

A few counts support this clonotype. This sequence joins TRBV15 and TRBJ1-1; D not resolved. The CDR3 contains 13 residues. Germline lookup yields CDR1 LNHNV and CDR2 YYDKDF (reference sequence). Trimming removed 6 bases from V and 5 bases from J, with 13 bases in between. The DNA for the CDR3 is TGTGCCACCAGTTCGACTCTTGGGACTGAAGCTTTCTTT. This encodes CATSSTLGTEAFF.

CDR3 loop: CSARSWSDRNQETQYF. As DNA, the CDR3 is TGCAGTGCTAGATCATGGTCGGACAGAAACCAAGAGACCCAGTACTTC. The genes are TRBV20-1 and TRBJ2-5, with D maybe TRBD1 (6 bases). V dropped 2 bases and J dropped 0 bases, with 16 bases sitting between them. This CDR3 contains 16 residues. CDR1 and CDR2 (germline): DFQATT, SNEGSKA (reference sequence).

The V gene is TRBV7-6, the J gene TRBJ2-7; D possibly corresponds to TRBD1 (6 bases). CDR1 is SGHVS and CDR2 is FNYEAQ in the germline V gene. The CDR3 totals 14 residues. Deletions cut 6 bases from V and 0 bases from J, with 12 bases between. The CDR3 sequence: CASSPDRNSYEQYF. CDR3 DNA sequence: TGTGCCAGCAGTCCCGACAGGAACTCCTACGAGCAGTACTTC.